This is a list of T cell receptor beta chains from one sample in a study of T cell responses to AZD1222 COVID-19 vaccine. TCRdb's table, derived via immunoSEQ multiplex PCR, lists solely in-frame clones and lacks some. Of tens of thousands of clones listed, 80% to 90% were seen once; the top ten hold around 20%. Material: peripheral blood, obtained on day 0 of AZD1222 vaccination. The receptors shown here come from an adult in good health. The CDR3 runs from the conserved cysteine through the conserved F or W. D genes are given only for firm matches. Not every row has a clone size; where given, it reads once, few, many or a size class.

CDR3 DNA: TGTGCCAGCAGCCTCCGACGGGGGAGGGCCGGCAATGAGCAGTTCTTC; CDR3 protein: CASSLRRGRAGNEQFF; V gene: TRBV7-2; clone size: NA; D gene: TRBD2; J gene: TRBJ2-1
CDR3 DNA: TGTGCCAGCAGCTCCAGGGTGTACAATTCACCCCTCCACTTT; CDR3 protein: CASSSRVYNSPLHF; V gene: TRBV7-8; clone size: NA; D gene: NA; J gene: TRBJ1-6
CDR3 DNA: TGCGCCAGCAGCGGAACTTGGGGACGCCCTAACACTGAAGCTTTCTTT; CDR3 protein: CASSGTWGRPNTEAFF; V gene: TRBV5-1; clone size: NA; D gene: NA; J gene: TRBJ1-1
CDR3 DNA: TGTGCCAGCAGCCCTCCCCAAGGGGAGGATGAAGCTTTCTTT; CDR3 protein: CASSPPQGEDEAFF; V gene: TRBV9; clone size: NA; D gene: NA; J gene: TRBJ1-1
CDR3 DNA: TGTGCCAGCAGTTTTTGGACAGGAGGTTTCTCTGGGGCCAACGTCCTGACTTTC; CDR3 protein: CASSFWTGGFSGANVLTF; V gene: TRBV6-2/TRBV6-3; clone size: once; D gene: TRBD1; J gene: TRBJ2-6
CDR3 DNA: TGCGCCAGCAGCCATCCCTTGCGGGGATATGGCTACACCTTC; CDR3 protein: CASSHPLRGYGYTF; V gene: TRBV4-1; clone size: once; D gene: NA; J gene: TRBJ1-2
CDR3 DNA: TGTGCCAGCAGCTCGGGGACTAGCTCCTACAATGAGCAGTTCTTC; CDR3 protein: CASSSGTSSYNEQFF; V gene: TRBV7-7; clone size: few; D gene: TRBD2; J gene: TRBJ2-1
CDR3 DNA: TGTGCCAGCAGTCCAACCGGATTGGGATGGTCGTATCTTGAGCAGTTCTTC; CDR3 protein: CASSPTGLGWSYLEQFF; V gene: TRBV27; clone size: NA; D gene: NA; J gene: TRBJ2-1
CDR3 DNA: TGTGCCATCACCTCACTAGCGGCCACGAACACCGGGGAGCTGTTTTTT; CDR3 protein: CAITSLAATNTGELFF; V gene: TRBV10-3; clone size: NA; D gene: TRBD2; J gene: TRBJ2-2
CDR3 DNA: TGTGCCAGTAGTATGCTCCTCGGAACTAGCGGGATGAACAATGAGCAGTTCTTC; CDR3 protein: CASSMLLGTSGMNNEQFF; V gene: TRBV19; clone size: NA; D gene: TRBD2; J gene: TRBJ2-1
CDR3 DNA: TGCGCCAGCAGCCAAGATTGGCGGGACTCTGGAAACACCATATATTTT; CDR3 protein: CASSQDWRDSGNTIYF; V gene: TRBV4-3; clone size: NA; D gene: NA; J gene: TRBJ1-3
CDR3 DNA: TGTGCCAGCAGTGTTTTGACAGCTAACTATGGCTACACCTTC; CDR3 protein: CASSVLTANYGYTF; V gene: TRBV25-1; clone size: NA; D gene: NA; J gene: TRBJ1-2
CDR3 DNA: TGTGCCAGCAGCGCAACACCGAACACTGAAGCTTTCTTT; CDR3 protein: CASSATPNTEAFF; V gene: TRBV9; clone size: NA; D gene: NA; J gene: TRBJ1-1
CDR3 DNA: TGTGCCAGTCGTCGGGACCCGACAGTTAATTCACCCCTCCACTTT; CDR3 protein: CASRRDPTVNSPLHF; V gene: TRBV6-5; clone size: NA; D gene: NA; J gene: TRBJ1-6
CDR3 DNA: TGCGCCAGCAGCGCAGGGGACGCAAATGAAGCTTTCTTT; CDR3 protein: CASSAGDANEAFF; V gene: TRBV5-1; clone size: NA; D gene: NA; J gene: TRBJ1-1
CDR3 DNA: TGTGCCAGCTCACCGTCGATGGGGGTAGTGAACACTGAAGCTTTCTTT; CDR3 protein: CASSPSMGVVNTEAFF; V gene: TRBV18; clone size: NA; D gene: NA; J gene: TRBJ1-1
CDR3 DNA: TGTGCCATAAGAACGGGGGGCTCTAGCACAGATACGCAGTATTTT; CDR3 protein: CAIRTGGSSTDTQYF; V gene: TRBV10-3; clone size: NA; D gene: NA; J gene: TRBJ2-3
CDR3 DNA: TGTGCCACCAGCGCGACAGGACCCGAAGAGACCCAGTACTTC; CDR3 protein: CATSATGPEETQYF; V gene: TRBV15; clone size: NA; D gene: NA; J gene: TRBJ2-5
CDR3 DNA: TGTGCCAGCAGCTCCGGACTCTTCTACGAGCAGTACTTC; CDR3 protein: CASSSGLFYEQYF; V gene: TRBV6-2/TRBV6-3; clone size: NA; D gene: NA; J gene: TRBJ2-7
CDR3 DNA: TGTGCCAGCAGTCGAGGACAGGGGGATGAAAAACTGTTTTTT; CDR3 protein: CASSRGQGDEKLFF; V gene: TRBV7-9; clone size: NA; D gene: TRBD1; J gene: TRBJ1-4
CDR3 DNA: TGTGCCAGTAGCCCCGGGTCGCTCTATGGCTACACCTTC; CDR3 protein: CASSPGSLYGYTF; V gene: TRBV19; clone size: NA; D gene: NA; J gene: TRBJ1-2
CDR3 DNA: TGTGCCAGCAGCCCGTGGACAGGGAGCTATGGCTACACCTTC; CDR3 protein: CASSPWTGSYGYTF; V gene: TRBV7-9; clone size: NA; D gene: TRBD1; J gene: TRBJ1-2
CDR3 DNA: TGTGCCAGCAGCTTAGATGTGGGAAAAAACATTCAGTACTTC; CDR3 protein: CASSLDVGKNIQYF; V gene: TRBV7-9; clone size: NA; D gene: NA; J gene: TRBJ2-4
CDR3 DNA: TGTGCCAGCAGTGACGACCCTACAATCGGGGGAAAACTGTTTTTT; CDR3 protein: CASSDDPTIGGKLFF; V gene: TRBV6-1; clone size: NA; D gene: NA; J gene: TRBJ1-4
CDR3 DNA: TGTGCCAGCAGCTCCAGAGCGACAGGTGAAGCTTTCTTT; CDR3 protein: CASSSRATGEAFF; V gene: TRBV7-9; clone size: few; D gene: NA; J gene: TRBJ1-1
CDR3 DNA: TGTGCCACCGTACTAAACCCCACAGATACGCAGTATTTT; CDR3 protein: CATVLNPTDTQYF; V gene: TRBV2; clone size: once; D gene: NA; J gene: TRBJ2-3
CDR3 DNA: TGTGCCAGCAGCTTGGAGACTAACCCCCTCTACGAGCAGTACTTC; CDR3 protein: CASSLETNPLYEQYF; V gene: TRBV5-5; clone size: NA; D gene: NA; J gene: TRBJ2-7
CDR3 DNA: TGTGCCAGTAGTATGGAAGGCTATGGCTACACCTTC; CDR3 protein: CASSMEGYGYTF; V gene: TRBV19; clone size: NA; D gene: NA; J gene: TRBJ1-2
CDR3 DNA: TGTGCCAGCAGCTTTCTTGGGACCCAGTACTTC; CDR3 protein: CASSFLGTQYF; V gene: TRBV11-3; clone size: NA; D gene: NA; J gene: TRBJ2-5
CDR3 DNA: TGTGCCAGTAGTCTGTGGAACGGGGAGCTGTTTTTT; CDR3 protein: CASSLWNGELFF; V gene: TRBV19; clone size: once; D gene: NA; J gene: TRBJ2-2
CDR3 DNA: TGTGCCAGCAGCACAGGACTAGGGGTTGGCTATGAGCAGTTCTTC; CDR3 protein: CASSTGLGVGYEQFF; V gene: TRBV5-4; clone size: once; D gene: TRBD2; J gene: TRBJ2-1
CDR3 DNA: TGTGCCAGCAGCGTAGGGGAGAATGGAAACACCATATATTTT; CDR3 protein: CASSVGENGNTIYF; V gene: TRBV9; clone size: NA; D gene: NA; J gene: TRBJ1-3
CDR3 DNA: TGTGCCAGCAGCCCCGGGCGGGGGAGGAGGCCCCAGCATTTT; CDR3 protein: CASSPGRGRRPQHF; V gene: TRBV3-1/TRBV3-2; clone size: NA; D gene: NA; J gene: TRBJ1-5
CDR3 DNA: TGTGCCAGTAGACAGGCGAATCAGCCCCAGCATTTT; CDR3 protein: CASRQANQPQHF; V gene: TRBV19; clone size: NA; D gene: NA; J gene: TRBJ1-5
CDR3 DNA: TGTGCCAGCTGCCCCACAGGGGGCGCATTGGATACGCAGTATTTT; CDR3 protein: CASCPTGGALDTQYF; V gene: TRBV9; clone size: NA; D gene: TRBD1; J gene: TRBJ2-3
CDR3 DNA: TGTGCCAGCAGCTTTGGTCTGGACGCCTACAATGAGCAGTTCTTC; CDR3 protein: CASSFGLDAYNEQFF; V gene: TRBV11-2; clone size: few; D gene: NA; J gene: TRBJ2-1
CDR3 DNA: TGTGCCAGCAGTGGACAGGGGCACACTGAAGCTTTCTTT; CDR3 protein: CASSGQGHTEAFF; V gene: TRBV2; clone size: NA; D gene: TRBD1; J gene: TRBJ1-1
CDR3 DNA: TGTGCCAGCAGTTATACAGGGGCGGGGGAGCCCCAGCATTTT; CDR3 protein: CASSYTGAGEPQHF; V gene: TRBV2; clone size: NA; D gene: TRBD1; J gene: TRBJ1-5
CDR3 DNA: TGTGCCAGCAGCACAGATTCTAGCGGGAGGGTCGGGGAGCTGTTTTTT; CDR3 protein: CASSTDSSGRVGELFF; V gene: TRBV21-1; clone size: NA; D gene: NA; J gene: TRBJ2-2
CDR3 DNA: TGCGCCAGCAGCTCGGGACTAGAATTAGTCTATGGCTACACCTTC; CDR3 protein: CASSSGLELVYGYTF; V gene: TRBV5-1; clone size: NA; D gene: NA; J gene: TRBJ1-2
CDR3 DNA: TGTGCCAGCAGCCAATGGGACGACAGCTACTATGGCTACACCTTC; CDR3 protein: CASSQWDDSYYGYTF; V gene: TRBV3-1/TRBV3-2; clone size: NA; D gene: NA; J gene: TRBJ1-2
CDR3 DNA: TGTGCCATCAGTGAGTCGGCAGGGAGCGGAACTGAAGCTTTCTTT; CDR3 protein: CAISESAGSGTEAFF; V gene: TRBV10-3; clone size: once; D gene: NA; J gene: TRBJ1-1